Below are 11 T cell receptor beta chains sequenced from a single sample in a study of T cells after yellow fever vaccination. TCRdb re-derived calls from the 5' RACE reads in MiXCR, one entry per CDR3 protein. This sample yields hundreds of thousands of distinct CDR3 sequences, of which around 12% are seen a single time; approximately 15% belongs to the top ten. The sequencing here drew on PBMCs, taken on the day of the yellow fever booster vaccination. The receptors originated from a man aged 30-40 years who received the YFV17D yellow fever vaccine.

V gene TRBV2 combines with J gene TRBJ2-2; 7 bases are shared with TRBD2. Germline lookup yields CDR1 SNHLY and CDR2 FYNNEI. J lost 5 bases, V lost 8 bases, and 8 bases had no gene match. CDR3 size: 14 residues. The CDR3: CASAGTTSTGELFF. CDR3 nucleotides: TGTGCCAGCGCCGGGACTACCTCAACCGGGGAGCTGTTTTTT.

This clonotype turned up a few times. This chain uses TRBV29-1 with TRBJ2-7; D gene ambiguous. Trimming took off 4 bases at V and 1 base at J, with 5 bases between the two ends. Per the germline V gene, CDR1 is SQVTM and CDR2 is ANQGSEA. The length of the CDR3 is 11 residues. CDR3 bases: TGCAGCGTTGCTCTTTCCTACGAGCAGTACTTC. This translates into CSVALSYEQYF.

This clonotype was observed a handful of times. The chain is built from TRBV5-1 and TRBJ2-7; 7 nucleotides align to TRBD2. The CDR3 consists of 15 residues. V gave up 3 bases and J gave up 0 bases; unmatched junction bases: 6. Germline V gene lookup returns CDR1 SGHRS and CDR2 YFSETQ. The CDR3 nucleotides read TGCGCCAGCAGCTCTAGCGGAACATACTCCTACGAGCAGTACTTC. Translating gives CASSSSGTYSYEQYF.

This chain connects TRBV4-1 to TRBJ2-3, with D tentatively TRBD2 (5 bases). The CDR3 is 17 amino acids. The germline V gene has CDR1 MGHRA and CDR2 YSYEKL. V was shortened by 4 bases and J by 6 bases, with 23 bases between the two germline ends. The CDR3 protein is CASSLTGGGPTLDTQYF. In DNA, the CDR3 is TGCGCCAGCAGCCTAACGGGCGGAGGACCAACTTTGGATACGCAGTATTTT.

This clonotype has just a few counts. The J gene is TRBJ2-2, the V gene TRBV28, with TRBD1 matching 9 bases. V lost 7 bases and J lost 8; bases outside the gene matches: 8. The CDR3 is made up of 14 amino acids. Germline-derived CDR1 and CDR2 are MDHEN and SYDVKM. The CDR3 sequence: CASNQDRGSGELFF. The CDR3 DNA reads TGTGCCAGCAATCAGGACAGGGGATCAGGGGAGCTGTTTTTT.

This clonotype was recorded a few times. The rearrangement links TRBV29-1 to TRBJ1-1; D remains ambiguous. The CDR3 consists of 12 residues. Germline V gives CDR1 SQVTM, CDR2 ANQGSEA. Trimming cost V 5 bases and J 6 bases, with 13 bases left between them. This CDR3 is CSVSHWAAEAFF. The CDR3 DNA reads as TGCAGCGTTTCTCACTGGGCCGCTGAAGCTTTCTTT.

This clonotype has just a few counts. V gene TRBV19 combines with J gene TRBJ1-2; TRBD1 agrees at 8 bases. Germline CDR1 LNHDA, CDR2 SQIVND (reference sequence). V lost 1 base to trimming and J lost 2 bases; unmatched junction nucleotides: 6. The CDR3 sequence is 16 residues long. The CDR3 DNA reads TGTGCCAGTAGTATAGTTCCAGGGGGCGTAAACTATGGCTACACCTTC. Translated: CASSIVPGGVNYGYTF.

The CDR3 protein is CASMLSQETQYF. The CDR3 nucleotides read TGTGCCAGCATGTTGTCCCAAGAGACCCAGTACTTC. The genes are TRBV28 and TRBJ2-5; D not resolved. The CDR3 sequence is 12 residues long. Germline values: CDR1 MDHEN, CDR2 SYDVKM. The germline V and J ends were trimmed by 7 bases and 1 base, with 7 bases remaining between them.

The chain links TRBV5-1 to TRBJ2-4; the D gene is possibly TRBD2 (7 bases). Trimming shortened V by 5 bases and J by 6 bases, and 18 bases separated the two germline ends. Germline values: CDR1 SGHRS, CDR2 YFSETQ. The CDR3 loop spans 15 amino acids. Here the CDR3 reads CASSTLNREGNIQYF. In DNA form, the CDR3 reads TGCGCCAGCAGTACCTTGAACAGGGAGGGAAACATTCAGTACTTC.

The J gene is TRBJ1-2, the V gene TRBV7-2; 7 nucleotides agree with TRBD1. V was clipped by 5 bases and J by 8 bases; unmatched bases: 8. Per the germline V gene, CDR1 is SGHTA and CDR2 is FQGNSA. This CDR3 has 13 amino acids. CDR3 sequence (DNA): TGTGCCAGCAGCCCCCGGACAGGACACGGCTACACCTTC. Its protein is CASSPRTGHGYTF.

This clonotype was counted between two and nine times. The chain is built from TRBV5-4 and TRBJ2-1; D call uncertain. This CDR3 is built from 16 residues. Germline CDR1 is SGHNT and CDR2 is YYREEE (reference sequence). Trimming left V 0 bases short and J 6 bases short, with 16 bases between. The CDR3 coding sequence is TGTGCCAGCAGCTTGGCCAAGAAGGCGGAGTTCAATGAGCAGTTCTTC. Its protein is CASSLAKKAEFNEQFF.